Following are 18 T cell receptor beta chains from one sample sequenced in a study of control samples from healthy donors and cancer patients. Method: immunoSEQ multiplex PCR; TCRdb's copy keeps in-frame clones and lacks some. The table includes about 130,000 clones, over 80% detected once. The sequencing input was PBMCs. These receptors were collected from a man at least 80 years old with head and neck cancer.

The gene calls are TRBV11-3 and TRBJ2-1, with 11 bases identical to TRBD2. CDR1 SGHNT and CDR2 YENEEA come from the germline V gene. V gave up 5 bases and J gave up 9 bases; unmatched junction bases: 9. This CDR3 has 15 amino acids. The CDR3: CASSPGTSGWIEQFF. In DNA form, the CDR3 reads TGTGCCAGCAGCCCGGGGACTAGCGGTTGGATTGAGCAGTTCTTC.

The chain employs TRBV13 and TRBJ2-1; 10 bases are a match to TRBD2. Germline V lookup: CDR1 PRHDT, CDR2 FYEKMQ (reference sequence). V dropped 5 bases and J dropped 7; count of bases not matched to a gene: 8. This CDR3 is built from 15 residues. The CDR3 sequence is CASSTPGLALNEQFF. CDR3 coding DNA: TGTGCCAGCAGCACACCGGGACTAGCGCTTAATGAGCAGTTCTTC.

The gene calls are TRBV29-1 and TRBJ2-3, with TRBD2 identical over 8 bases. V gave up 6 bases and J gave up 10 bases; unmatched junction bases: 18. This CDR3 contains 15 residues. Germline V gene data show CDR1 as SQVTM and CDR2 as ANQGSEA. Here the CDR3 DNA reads TGCAGCGTGGGTGAACCACAGGGACTAGGGTCGGCGCAGTATTTT. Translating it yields CSVGEPQGLGSAQYF.

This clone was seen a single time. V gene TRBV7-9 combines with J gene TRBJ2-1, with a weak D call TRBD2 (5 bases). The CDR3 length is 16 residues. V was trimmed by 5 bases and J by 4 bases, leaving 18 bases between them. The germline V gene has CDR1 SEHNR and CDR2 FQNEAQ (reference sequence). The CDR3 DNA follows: TGTGCCAGCAGCCCTATAAATGGGGAGTGGTACAATGAGCAGTTCTTC. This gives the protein CASSPINGEWYNEQFF.

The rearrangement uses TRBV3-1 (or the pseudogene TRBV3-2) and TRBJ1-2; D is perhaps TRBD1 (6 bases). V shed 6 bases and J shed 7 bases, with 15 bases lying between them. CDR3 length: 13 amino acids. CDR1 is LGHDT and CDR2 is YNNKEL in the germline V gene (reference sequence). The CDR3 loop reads CASSPNQGSGYTF. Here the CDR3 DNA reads TGTGCCAGCAGTCCCAATCAGGGGTCTGGCTACACCTTC.

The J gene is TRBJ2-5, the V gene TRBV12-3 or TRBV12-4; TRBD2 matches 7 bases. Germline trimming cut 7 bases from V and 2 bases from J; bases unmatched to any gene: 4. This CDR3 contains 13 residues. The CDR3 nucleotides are TGTGCCAGCATAGGTAGCGGGCAAGAGACCCAGTACTTC. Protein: CASIGSGQETQYF.

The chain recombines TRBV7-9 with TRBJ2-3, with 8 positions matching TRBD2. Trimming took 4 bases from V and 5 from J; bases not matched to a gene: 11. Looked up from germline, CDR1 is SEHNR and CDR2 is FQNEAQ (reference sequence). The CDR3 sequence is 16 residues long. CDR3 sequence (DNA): TGTGCCAGCAGCTCGGCACCGGGACTAGGCAGAGATACGCAGTATTTT. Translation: CASSSAPGLGRDTQYF.

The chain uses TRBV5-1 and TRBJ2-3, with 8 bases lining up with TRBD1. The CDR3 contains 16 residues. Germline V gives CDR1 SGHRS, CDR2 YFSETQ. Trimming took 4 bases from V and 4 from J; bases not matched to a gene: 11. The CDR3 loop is CASSPGQGMGADTQYF. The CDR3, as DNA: TGCGCCAGCAGCCCCGGACAGGGAATGGGGGCAGATACGCAGTATTTT.

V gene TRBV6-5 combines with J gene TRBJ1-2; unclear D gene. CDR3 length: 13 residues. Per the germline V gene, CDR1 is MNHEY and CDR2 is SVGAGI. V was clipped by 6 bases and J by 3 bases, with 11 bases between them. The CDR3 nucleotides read TGTGCCAGCAGGCCGGGCATGGACTATGGCTACACCTTC. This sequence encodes CASRPGMDYGYTF.

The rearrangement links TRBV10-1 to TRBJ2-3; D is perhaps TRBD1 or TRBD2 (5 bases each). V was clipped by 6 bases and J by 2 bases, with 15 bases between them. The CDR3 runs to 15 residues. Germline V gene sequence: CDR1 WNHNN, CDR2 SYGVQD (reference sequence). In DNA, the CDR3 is TGCGCCAGCAGCGAGGGGACCCCCGCCACAGATACGCAGTATTTT. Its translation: CASSEGTPATDTQYF.

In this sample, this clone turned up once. This chain's CDR3 is CASNIRGVNTGELFF. The DNA for the CDR3 is TGCGCCAGCAATATCAGAGGCGTGAACACCGGGGAGCTGTTTTTT. This chain connects TRBV5-1 to TRBJ2-2; D not certain. V lost 6 bases to trimming and J lost 1 base, with 13 bases between them. CDR1 SGHRS and CDR2 YFSETQ come from the germline V gene. CDR3 size: 15 residues.

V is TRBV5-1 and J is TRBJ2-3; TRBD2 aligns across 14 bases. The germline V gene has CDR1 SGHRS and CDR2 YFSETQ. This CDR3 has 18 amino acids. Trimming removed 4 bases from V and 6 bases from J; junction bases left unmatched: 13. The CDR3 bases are TGCGCCAGCAGCCCGGCTGGACTAGCGGGGGGCCTATCGGATACGCAGTATTTT. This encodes CASSPAGLAGGLSDTQYF.

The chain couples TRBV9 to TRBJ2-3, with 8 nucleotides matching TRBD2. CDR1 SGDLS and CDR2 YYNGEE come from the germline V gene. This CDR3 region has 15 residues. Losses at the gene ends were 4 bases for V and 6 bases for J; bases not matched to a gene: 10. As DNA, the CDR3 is TGTGCCAGCAGCCAAGGGAGCGGGAGAACCGATACGCAGTATTTT. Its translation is CASSQGSGRTDTQYF.

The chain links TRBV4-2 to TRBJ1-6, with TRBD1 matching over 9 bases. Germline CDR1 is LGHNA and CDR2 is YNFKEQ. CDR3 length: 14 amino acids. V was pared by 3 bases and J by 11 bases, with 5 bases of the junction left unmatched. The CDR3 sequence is CASSQGTGQAPLHF. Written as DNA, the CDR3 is TGTGCCAGCAGCCAGGGGACAGGGCAAGCACCCCTCCACTTT.

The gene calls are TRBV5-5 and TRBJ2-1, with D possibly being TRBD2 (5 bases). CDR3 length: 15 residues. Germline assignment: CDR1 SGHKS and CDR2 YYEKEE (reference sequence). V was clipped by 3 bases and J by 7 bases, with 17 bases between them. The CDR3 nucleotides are TGTGCCAGCAGCTCCCCTGGGCGGGCCGTAAATGAGCAGTTCTTC. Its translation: CASSSPGRAVNEQFF.

The CDR3 is CASSYSRQSGNTIYF. For the CDR3, the DNA is TGTGCCAGCAGTTACTCGAGACAGTCTGGAAACACCATATATTTT. The chain has TRBV6-5 and TRBJ1-3; D might be TRBD1 (5 bases). CDR3 length: 15 amino acids. The V gene's germline CDR1 is MNHEY and CDR2 SVGAGI. V was shortened by 0 bases and J by 1 base, with 7 bases between the two germline ends.

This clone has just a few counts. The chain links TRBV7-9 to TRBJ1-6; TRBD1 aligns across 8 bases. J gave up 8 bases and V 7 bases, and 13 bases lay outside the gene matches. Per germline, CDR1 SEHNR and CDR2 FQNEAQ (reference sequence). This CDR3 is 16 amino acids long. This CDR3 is CASTSGQGAYYSPLHF. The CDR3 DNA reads TGTGCCAGCACTTCGGGTCAGGGGGCTTACTATTCACCCCTCCACTTT.

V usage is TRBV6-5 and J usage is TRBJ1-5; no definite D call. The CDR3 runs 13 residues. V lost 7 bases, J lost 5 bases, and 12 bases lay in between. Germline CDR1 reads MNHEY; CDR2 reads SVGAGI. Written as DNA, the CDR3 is TGTGCCAGCACTCGCGGGAAGGATCAGCCCCAGCATTTT. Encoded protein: CASTRGKDQPQHF.